This T cell receptor beta chain was recorded in a study of blood T cell repertoires in COVID-19. Study as a whole: In each case, the material was cDNA or gDNA derived from T cells, B-cell-depleted T cells, or PBMCs.

Germline CDR1 MNHEY, CDR2 SVGEGT. The CDR3 sequence is 12 residues long. V lost 2 bases, J lost 6 bases, and 6 bases lay in between. Authors' processing steps: Amplification from reference gene primers served as the basis for estimated nucleated cell counts. Measured with immunoSEQ multiplex PCR; TCRdb has only the in-frame clones, and not every one. That table supplies the V and J calls and clone size; D and trimming were determined from the DNA. The sample has about 180,000 clones; roughly nine tenths are singletons. V gene TRBV6-2 or TRBV6-3 combines with J gene TRBJ2-3; no reliable D call. This TCR came from a woman aged 25 to 45 with active or convalescent COVID-19. The specimen was peripheral blood. The CDR3 is CASSYPPDTQYF. The CDR3 DNA is TGTGCCAGCAGTTACCCCCCGGATACGCAGTATTTT.